Below, 7 T cell receptor beta chains from the same sample are listed, as sequenced in a study of T cell responses to AZD1222 COVID-19 vaccine listed by TCRdb under 2021. Read against the paper, the sample's time point label means: baseline before first vaccination. The sample's treatment or condition label is to be understood as: meningococcal conjugate vaccine given as trial control. The library came from the immunoSEQ multiplex PCR assay. The immuneACCESS repertoire file appears here via TCRdb, limited to in-frame rearrangements. These files lack a portion of the clones; in checked studies, under half of the deficit traces to unresolved V genes, and the cause of the others is not known. For this sample there are about 83,000 clones; 70% to 90% appear just once. Approximately 4.5% of the sample lies in the top ten. This specimen consisted of peripheral blood, obtained on day 0 of MenACWY control vaccination. The receptors derive from an adult in good health.

The chain employs TRBV28 and TRBJ2-2; perhaps TRBD2 as D (6 bases). Germline assignment: CDR1 MDHEN and CDR2 SYDVKM. V was trimmed by 6 bases and J by 0 bases, leaving 11 bases between them. This CDR3 comprises 15 residues. CDR3 in amino acids: CASSETRTNTGELFF. In DNA form, the CDR3 reads TGTGCCAGCAGCGAGACTAGAACGAACACCGGGGAGCTGTTTTTT.

J is TRBJ1-2 and V is TRBV3-1 (or the pseudogene TRBV3-2), with 7 bases lining up with TRBD1. This CDR3 region has 15 residues. Germline CDR1 reads LGHDT; CDR2 reads YNNKEL (reference sequence). The J segment lost 8 bases and the V segment lost 1 base, leaving 10 bases of the junction unmatched. The CDR3 nucleotides are TGTGCCAGCAGCCAAGGCCGTTCAGGGGGTGGAGGCTACACCTTC. As protein: CASSQGRSGGGGYTF.

The J gene is TRBJ2-4, the V gene TRBV7-2, with TRBD2 as a possible D gene (5 bases). This CDR3 is 12 amino acids long. CDR1 and CDR2 (germline): SGHTA, FQGNSA. V shed 6 bases and J shed 12 bases, with 15 bases lying between them. The CDR3 spells CASRGAEASQYF. CDR3 coding DNA: TGTGCCAGCAGGGGAGCTGAGGCCAGTCAGTACTTC.

The rearrangement joins TRBV15 to TRBJ1-4; D gene uncertain. V gave up 5 bases and J gave up 3 bases, with 25 bases separating them. CDR1 is LNHNV, CDR2 YYDKDF, per germline (reference sequence). This CDR3 is built from 19 residues. For the CDR3, the DNA is TGTGCCACCAGCTACCTATTCTTTATTCAACAGTTCCCTAATGAAAAACTGTTTTTT. It codes for CATSYLFFIQQFPNEKLFF.

This chain connects TRBV7-3 to TRBJ2-1; TRBD2 matches at 7 bases. V lost 3 bases, J lost 0 bases, and 2 bases stayed unmatched. This CDR3 has 15 amino acids. Germline CDR1 and CDR2: SGHTA and FQGTGA. This CDR3 is CASSFGGSSYNEQFF. Written as DNA, the CDR3 is TGTGCCAGCAGCTTCGGCGGGAGCTCCTACAATGAGCAGTTCTTC.

The chain joins TRBV18 to TRBJ1-1, with D perhaps TRBD1 (6 bases). The CDR3 covers 17 residues. In germline, CDR1 is KGHSH, CDR2 LQKENI. Trimming removed 0 bases from V and 4 bases from J, with 18 bases in between. The CDR3 here is CASSPPQPGGAGTEAFF. The CDR3 DNA sequence: TGTGCCAGCTCACCACCCCAACCCGGGGGGGCGGGCACTGAAGCTTTCTTT.

The chain is built from TRBV4-2 and TRBJ2-5; TRBD2 aligns across 8 bases. V was clipped by 0 bases and J by 1 base; unmatched bases: 4. Germline V CDR1 and CDR2: LGHNA, YNFKEQ. CDR3 size: 16 residues. The CDR3 sequence is CASSQEQRGRQETQYF. The CDR3, as DNA: TGTGCCAGCAGCCAAGAGCAGCGGGGGCGCCAAGAGACCCAGTACTTC.